Reported below is one T cell receptor beta chain. Its specific antigen is unknown. The input lacks base qualities; no much larger clone sits a single base away. The treatment or condition label for this specimen denotes: oral pan-JAK inhibitor, 5-10 mg twice daily. Lesional scalp punch biopsies and peripheral blood were collected from alopecia areata patients. PBMCs were separated by density centrifugation and stained for CD3, CD4 and CD8, after which CD4+ and CD8+ T cells were sorted on a FACSAria. This entry comes from a study of CD8+ T cells in alopecia areata (dated by TCRdb to 2016 to 2018). For context, the study as a whole: The treated patients took part in an open-label pilot trial in which moderate-to-severe alopecia areata was treated with oral tofacitinib at 5 to 10 mg twice daily. Tofacitinib was given for 6 to 18 months, followed by 6 months of follow-up off drug to assess delayed response and recurrence. The SALT score, which quantifies the percentage of affected scalp surface area, was used to measure disease severity in treated patients. The study used high-throughput TCRbeta sequencing to examine T cell clonal expansion in alopecia areata, in both the C3H/HeJ mouse model and human patients. In humans, TCRbeta sequencing was performed on scalp tissue and on sorted CD4+ and CD8+ peripheral blood T cells from healthy controls and from patients with patchy or totalis/universalis alopecia areata. Biopsies were taken from tofacitinib-treated patients at baseline and at 4 and 24 weeks of treatment, and a later scalp biopsy was taken in several of the tofacitinib-treated patients. Scalp clonality was compared across normal scalp (n=4), patchy alopecia areata scalp (n=8), and alopecia totalis/universalis scalp (n=8). The RNA source kit depended on sample type: the PAXgene miRNA kit for fixed scalp, the miRNeasy kit for PBMCs, and the RNeasy kit for mouse skin. Amplification of TCRbeta CDR3 regions was done by immunoSEQ multiplex PCR using 35 Vbeta forward primers and 13 Jbeta reverse primers. Overall results and qualifications from the work: Higher clonality and more expanded CD8+ clones were observed in lesional scalp than in normal scalp, particularly in alopecia totalis/universalis, a finding suggestive of antigenic drive. Scalp clonality and the number of expanded CD8+ clones among the top 100 scalp clones were significantly decreased by tofacitinib. Because the treated cohort was small and had only one nonresponder, larger studies are needed to examine links between baseline CD8+ expansion and response. Many expanded lesional clones persisted in scalp and blood during tofacitinib treatment, which may partly explain relapse after stopping treatment. Shared TCR sequences between patients were less evident than in mice, which may be partly attributable to HLA diversity in the patient population. Resident alphabeta T cells in normal human skin are also sequenced, complicating scalp TCR repertoire analysis, unlike mouse skin dominated by gammadelta T cells.

Preparation of the library involved the immunoSEQ multiplex PCR assay. To provide template for TCR sequencing, every sample had RNA extracted and reverse transcribed into cDNA. SuperScript III was used to make first-strand cDNA, primed with a 2:1 mix of oligo-dT and random hexamers. A synthetic immune receptor repertoire was used to assess amplification bias, and residual bias was removed computationally. The paper's data handling went like this. After raw reads were preprocessed to remove errors, the CDR3 was defined following IMGT conventions as running from the conserved cysteine to phenylalanine. Clonality was calculated as 1 minus Shannon entropy normalized by log2 of the number of productive unique TCRs. CD4 or CD8 identity of scalp clones was inferred by cross-referencing scalp TCRbeta sequences with sorted blood CD4 and CD8 repertoires. The table comes from immuneACCESS by way of TCRdb, which keeps in-frame sequences with V and J called. Part of the clones is missing from these tables; in studies checked, under half for an unresolved V gene and the rest for unknown reasons. D and trimming come from the DNA, and the V and J calls and clone size come from that table. Recorded for this sample are more than 90,000 clones; 55% to 75% of them occurred a single time. Less than 20% of the sample is taken by the ten largest.

The receptor comes from a human donor with alopecia areata. The sample here was CD8+ T cells sorted from blood, taken at approximately week 55, from a patient treated with tofacitinib.

The CDR3 loop reads CASSLTGQGRGYTF. The DNA sequence follows: TGTGCCAGCAGCTTAACGGGACAGGGAAGGGGCTACACCTTC. The chain uses TRBV5-6 and TRBJ1-2, with 9 bases aligning to TRBD1. Inclusive of the bounding cysteine and phenylalanine, the CDR3 is 14 residues long. The DNA shown is the 42-base CDR3, in frame from base 1. The germline V gene yields SGHDT for CDR1 and YYEEEE for CDR2. Trimming takes 2 bases off V and 8 bases off J; junction bases not matched to a gene: 7. With all but the CDR3 taken from the reference TRBV5-6 and TRBJ1-2 genes, the full variable domain is: DAGVTQSPTHLIKTRGQQVTLRCSPKSGHDTVSWYQQALGQGPQFIFQYYEEEERQRGNFPDRFSGHQFPNYSSELNVNALLLGDSALYLCASSLTGQGRGYTFGSGTRLTVV.